This T cell receptor (beta chain) is drawn from a study of PD-L1 blockade in urothelial cancer. Repertoires were generated with immunoSEQ multiplex PCR, while TCRdb's copy carries only in-frame clones and drops some. In the table there are more than 85,000 clones, around 90% of which are singletons. The CDR3 contains 15 residues. Between the trimmed V and J ends, which lost 4 bases and 2 bases, there was a span of 14 bases. Per the germline V gene, CDR1 is LGHNA and CDR2 is YSLEER. As to time point: pretreatment peripheral blood. The sample in question was PBMCs, obtained around atezolizumab (anti-PD-L1) treatment. This TCR was recovered from a man in his sixties with urothelial cancer. The chain uses TRBV4-3 and TRBJ1-2, with D perhaps matching TRBD1 (5 bases). This CDR3 reads CASSPEEGWNYGYTF. In DNA, the CDR3 is TGCGCCAGCAGCCCAGAGGAGGGGTGGAACTATGGCTACACCTTC.